A selection of T cell receptor beta chains follows, all from one sample in a study of cytotoxic CD8 clonotypes in ibrutinib-treated CLL. Assay used: immunoSEQ multiplex PCR; TCRdb lists only in-frame clones, some missing. The sample lists 200,000 or so clones, roughly 77% occurring once. The source material was PBMCs, sampled after 12 months of ibrutinib treatment. The receptor source for this set is a human donor with chronic lymphocytic leukemia. Both conserved end residues are part of each CDR3. A D gene is named only where the DNA matches it firmly. A clone size is listed for some rows: how often the clone was seen (once, few, many), or a class if it is expanded.

D gene,clone size,V gene,J gene,CDR3 protein,CDR3 DNA
TRBD1,once,TRBV19,TRBJ2-1,CASTPRDRHNEQFF,TGTGCCAGTACCCCCCGGGACAGGCACAATGAGCAGTTCTTC
-,-,TRBV5-6,TRBJ2-1,CASSLAYGRAGQFF,TGTGCCAGCAGCTTGGCTTATGGCCGGGCGGGGCAGTTCTTC
-,-,TRBV7-6,TRBJ2-7,CASADGYEQYF,TGTGCCAGCGCGGACGGGTACGAGCAGTACTTC
-,-,TRBV20-1,TRBJ2-2,CSARGAGELFF,TGCAGTGCTAGAGGCGCCGGGGAGCTGTTTTTT
-,-,TRBV11-3,TRBJ2-1,CASSLISAANEQFF,TGTGCCAGCAGCTTAATCTCGGCGGCGAATGAGCAGTTCTTC
TRBD2,-,TRBV29-1,TRBJ2-3,CSVTGGAKDTQYF,TGCAGCGTTACCGGGGGGGCCAAAGATACGCAGTATTTT
-,-,TRBV9,TRBJ2-1,CASSPPPYSSYNEQFF,TGTGCCAGCAGCCCCCCGCCCTACAGCTCCTACAATGAGCAGTTCTTC
TRBD1,once,TRBV7-2,TRBJ2-5,CASSLATGAKTQYF,TGTGCCAGCAGCTTAGCGACAGGGGCGAAGACCCAGTACTTC
TRBD1,-,TRBV5-3,TRBJ1-1,CARSPGTGDSSTEAFF,TGTGCCAGAAGCCCGGGGACAGGGGACTCATCCACTGAAGCTTTCTTT
-,-,TRBV29-1,TRBJ1-2,CSVEPVGGVGYTF,TGCAGCGTTGAGCCGGTGGGGGGCGTCGGCTACACCTTC
-,-,TRBV9,TRBJ1-4,CASSGGGQRNEKLFF,TGTGCCAGCAGCGGTGGCGGGCAGCGTAATGAAAAACTGTTTTTT
-,-,TRBV6-5,TRBJ1-1,CASSEAGLNTEAFF,TGTGCCAGCAGTGAGGCAGGGCTGAACACTGAAGCTTTCTTT
-,-,TRBV18,TRBJ1-5,CASSPSPNQPQHF,TGTGCCAGCTCGCCCTCTCCCAACCAGCCCCAGCATTTT
-,-,TRBV6-5,TRBJ2-7,CASRVGRRGDEQYF,TGTGCCAGCAGGGTCGGTCGTAGAGGGGACGAGCAGTACTTC
TRBD1,few,TRBV18,TRBJ2-5,CASPPRTGVLETQYF,TGTGCCAGCCCCCCCCGGACAGGGGTCTTAGAGACCCAGTACTTC
TRBD1,-,TRBV27,TRBJ1-5,CASSSRGQGAIQPQHF,TGTGCCAGCAGTTCGAGAGGACAGGGGGCTATTCAGCCCCAGCATTTT
-,-,TRBV30,TRBJ1-4,CAWRRGESSNEKLFF,TGTGCCTGGAGAAGAGGGGAAAGCTCTAATGAAAAACTGTTTTTT
-,-,TRBV11-3,TRBJ1-1,CASSHRGTYGNTEAFF,TGTGCCAGCAGTCACCGGGGCACCTATGGGAACACTGAAGCTTTCTTT
-,-,TRBV15,TRBJ2-5,CATRGGVKVGETQYF,TGTGCCACCCGGGGTGGGGTTAAGGTTGGAGAGACCCAGTACTTC
-,-,TRBV25-1,TRBJ2-7,CASSALNREEQYF,TGTGCCAGCAGTGCCCTAAACAGGGAAGAGCAGTACTTC
-,few,TRBV5-1,TRBJ1-4,CASSLAGAEKLFF,TGCGCCAGCAGCTTGGCCGGGGCCGAAAAACTGTTTTTT
-,-,TRBV5-4,TRBJ2-2,CASDLSGTGELFF,TGTGCCAGCGACCTGTCGGGGACCGGGGAGCTGTTTTTT
TRBD1,-,TRBV30,TRBJ1-1,CAWNELGDRPEAFF,TGTGCCTGGAACGAATTGGGGGACAGGCCTGAAGCTTTCTTT
-,-,TRBV7-2,TRBJ1-1,CASSLDAGWVTEAFF,TGTGCCAGCAGCTTAGATGCCGGGTGGGTCACTGAAGCTTTCTTT
TRBD2,-,TRBV5-1,TRBJ2-3,CASSLAESDTQYF,TGCGCCAGCAGCCTAGCGGAATCAGATACGCAGTATTTT
-,-,TRBV21-1,TRBJ1-1,CASSSPAGGATEAFF,TGTGCCAGCAGCTCCCCCGCAGGGGGGGCCACTGAAGCTTTCTTT
-,-,TRBV28,TRBJ1-4,CASAGTSTNEKLFF,TGTGCCAGCGCCGGTACCTCAACTAATGAAAAACTGTTTTTT
-,few,TRBV6-1,TRBJ1-3,CASGLLNTIYF,TGTGCCAGCGGGTTGCTAAACACCATATATTTT
-,-,TRBV19,TRBJ1-4,CASRKYRDKGEKLFF,TGTGCCAGTAGAAAATACAGGGACAAAGGCGAAAAACTGTTTTTT
-,-,TRBV11-2,TRBJ2-7,CASSLVGRSQYF,TGTGCCAGCAGCTTAGTCGGGCGATCGCAGTACTTC
-,once,TRBV5-1,TRBJ2-3,CASWTTPGGTDTQYF,TGCGCCAGCTGGACAACCCCCGGGGGCACAGATACGCAGTATTTT
TRBD1,many,TRBV6-5,TRBJ1-2,CASTEGQTNYGYTF,TGTGCCAGCACCGAGGGACAGACTAACTATGGCTACACCTTC
-,-,TRBV9,TRBJ1-2,CAGRGFDGYTF,TGTGCCGGTCGGGGGTTCGATGGCTACACCTTC
-,-,TRBV5-8,TRBJ1-5,CASSLGLTGISNQPQHF,TGTGCCAGCAGCTTGGGCCTGACAGGTATTAGCAATCAGCCCCAGCATTTT
-,-,TRBV27,TRBJ1-2,CASSATLGGYYGYTF,TGTGCCAGCAGTGCTACCTTGGGGGGCTACTATGGCTACACCTTC
-,-,TRBV25-1,TRBJ2-5,CASSEAGSQETQYF,TGTGCCAGCAGTGAAGCGGGTAGCCAAGAGACCCAGTACTTC
-,medium-sized,TRBV19,TRBJ1-5,CASSARTRIYQPQHF,TGTGCCAGTAGCGCCCGGACCAGGATTTATCAGCCCCAGCATTTT
-,many,TRBV4-3,TRBJ2-7,CASSQGWVSYEQYF,TGCGCCAGCAGCCAGGGTTGGGTGTCCTACGAGCAGTACTTC
TRBD1,-,TRBV4-1,TRBJ1-5,CASSQDLQGAWNQPQHF,TGCGCCAGCAGCCAAGATCTACAGGGGGCTTGGAATCAGCCCCAGCATTTT
-,-,TRBV6-6,TRBJ1-3,CASRGASAGNTIYF,TGTGCCAGCAGAGGGGCCAGCGCAGGAAACACCATATATTTT
TRBD1,once,TRBV13,TRBJ1-1,CASSFDRGNTEAFF,TGTGCCAGCAGCTTCGACAGGGGCAACACTGAAGCTTTCTTT